This TCR beta chain was observed in a study of blood T cell repertoires in COVID-19. Turning to the study itself: Italy, Spain and the United States were the sources of the convalescent and acute COVID-19 samples. From T cells, B-cell-depleted T cells, or PBMCs came the material, which was cDNA or gDNA.

Methods used by the authors: Reference gene primer amplification gave estimated nucleated cell counts. The data were produced by immunoSEQ multiplex PCR, yet TCRdb's version contains in-frame clones alone and is incomplete. Clone size and the V and J calls come from that table; the DNA yielded D and trimming. The data show approximately 180,000 clones, with approximately 85% seen just once and approximately 10% held by the top ten. This CDR3 contains 14 residues. CDR1 and CDR2 (germline): MNHEY, SVGAGI. Trimming took 5 bases from V and 6 from J, leaving 17 bases between them. This clonotype was obtained from a human donor with active or convalescent COVID-19. The donor label of this sample is uncertain. The specimen was peripheral blood. V is TRBV6-5 and J is TRBJ2-7; D ambiguous. The CDR3 DNA sequence: TGTGCCAGCAGTCCCGGGTGGTATAATGGCGAGCAGTACTTC. This codes for CASSPGWYNGEQYF.